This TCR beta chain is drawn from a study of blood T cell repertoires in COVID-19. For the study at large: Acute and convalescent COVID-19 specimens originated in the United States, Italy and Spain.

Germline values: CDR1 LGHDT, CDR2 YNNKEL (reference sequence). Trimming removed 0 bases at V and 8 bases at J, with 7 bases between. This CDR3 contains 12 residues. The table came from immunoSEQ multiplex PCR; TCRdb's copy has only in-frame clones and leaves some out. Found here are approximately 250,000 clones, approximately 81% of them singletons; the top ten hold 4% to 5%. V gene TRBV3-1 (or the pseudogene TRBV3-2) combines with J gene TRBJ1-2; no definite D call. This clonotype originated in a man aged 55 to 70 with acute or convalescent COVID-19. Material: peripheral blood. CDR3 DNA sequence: TGTGCCAGCAGCCAAGAAGGGAGAGGCTACACCTTC. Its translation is CASSQEGRGYTF.